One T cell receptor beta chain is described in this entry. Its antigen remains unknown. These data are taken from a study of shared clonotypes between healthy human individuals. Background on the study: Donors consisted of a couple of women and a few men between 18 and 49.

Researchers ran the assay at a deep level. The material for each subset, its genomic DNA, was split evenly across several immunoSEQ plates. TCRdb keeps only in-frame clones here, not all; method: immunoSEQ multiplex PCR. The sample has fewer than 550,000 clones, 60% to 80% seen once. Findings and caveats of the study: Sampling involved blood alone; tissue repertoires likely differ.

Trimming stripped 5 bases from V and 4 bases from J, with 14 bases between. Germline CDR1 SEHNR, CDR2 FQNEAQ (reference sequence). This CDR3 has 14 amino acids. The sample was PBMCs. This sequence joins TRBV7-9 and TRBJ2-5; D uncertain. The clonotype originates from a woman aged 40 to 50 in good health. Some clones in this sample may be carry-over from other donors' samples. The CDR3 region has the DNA TGTGCCAGCAGCCCGGAAGAGAGACGAGAGACCCAGTACTTC. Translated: CASSPEERRETQYF. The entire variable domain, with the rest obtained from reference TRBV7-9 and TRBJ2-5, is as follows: DTGVSQNPRHKITKRGQNVTFRCDPISEHNRLYWYRQTLGQGPEFLTYFQNEAQLEKSRLLSDRFSAERPKGSFSTLEIQRTEQGDSAMYLCASSPEERRETQYFGPGTRLLVL.